The 26 T cell receptor beta chains below come from one sample, sequenced in a study of blood T cell repertoires in COVID-19. Assay used: immunoSEQ multiplex PCR; TCRdb lists only in-frame clones, some missing. There are about 180,000 clones in the sample; approximately 85% occur only once, and approximately 9% lies in the top ten. The sample taken for sequencing was PBMCs or T cells enriched from blood (not recorded which). The origin of the receptors is a woman younger than 30 who had recovered from COVID-19.

This rearrangement joins TRBV28 to TRBJ2-1, with a weak D call TRBD2 (5 bases). The germline V and J ends were trimmed by 7 bases and 8 bases, with 18 bases remaining between them. The germline CDR1 and CDR2 sequences are MDHEN and SYDVKM. The CDR3 runs to 14 residues. The CDR3, as DNA: TGTGCCAGCACGAAGTCGTTAACTAGGGATGAGCAGTTCTTC. It yields the protein CASTKSLTRDEQFF.

The V call is TRBV5-6, the J call TRBJ1-6; a possible D gene is TRBD1 (5 bases). CDR3 size: 17 residues. V was pared by 4 bases and J by 10 bases, with 24 bases between. The germline CDR1 and CDR2 sequences are SGHDT and YYEEEE. CDR3 in amino acids: CASSNRLGALTWSPLHF. The CDR3 bases are TGTGCCAGCAGCAATCGTTTAGGGGCATTGACTTGGTCACCCCTCCACTTT.

The chain joins TRBV5-4 to TRBJ1-1; TRBD1 matches at 11 bases. CDR3 length: 17 residues. With V trimmed by 2 bases and J by 5 bases, 11 bases remained unmatched. The V gene's germline CDR1 is SGHNT and CDR2 YYREEE (reference sequence). The CDR3 DNA is TGTGCCAGCAGCTTCCCCGGACAGGGGGCGTTTGAGACTGAAGCTTTCTTT. Translation gives CASSFPGQGAFETEAFF.

V usage is TRBV7-9 and J usage is TRBJ2-1, with D perhaps TRBD1 (5 bases). From germline, CDR1 is SEHNR and CDR2 FQNEAQ (reference sequence). V was clipped by 2 bases and J by 8 bases, with 13 bases between them. This CDR3 has 14 amino acids. The CDR3 here is CASSLLGRVYEQFF. For the CDR3, the DNA is TGTGCCAGCAGCTTACTCGGCAGGGTTTATGAGCAGTTCTTC.

The gene calls are TRBV9 and TRBJ1-6, with unresolved D. With 0 bases removed from V and 6 bases from J, the gap between germline ends came to 7 bases. The CDR3 spans 14 residues. CDR1 is SGDLS and CDR2 is YYNGEE in the germline V gene. The CDR3 bases are TGTGCCAGCAGCGTAGGGGCAGGTAATTCACCCCTCCACTTT. Translating gives CASSVGAGNSPLHF.

The rearrangement uses TRBV19 and TRBJ2-7, with TRBD1 matching 9 bases. Germline-derived CDR1 and CDR2 are LNHDA and SQIVND (reference sequence). There are 17 residues in the CDR3. The V gene end was trimmed by 2 bases and the J gene end by 3 bases; junction bases not matched to a gene: 11. The CDR3 loop is CASSIPRGTGKNYEQYF. The CDR3 coding sequence is TGTGCCAGTAGTATACCCCGGGGGACAGGGAAAAACTACGAGCAGTACTTC.

The V call is TRBV3-1 (or the pseudogene TRBV3-2), the J call TRBJ2-7, with D possibly matching TRBD1 (7 bases). Trimming took 0 bases from V and 3 from J, leaving 15 bases between them. The CDR3 totals 16 residues. Germline V lookup: CDR1 LGHDT, CDR2 YNNKEL (reference sequence). The CDR3 loop is CASSQEGGTDLYEQYF. In nucleotides, the CDR3 is TGTGCCAGCAGCCAAGAAGGAGGGACAGACCTCTACGAGCAGTACTTC.

The chain carries TRBV2 and TRBJ1-6; weak D call: TRBD1 (5 bases). The ends were cut back, 4 bases at V and 4 bases at J, with 11 bases in the middle. There are 15 residues in the CDR3. CDR1 and CDR2 from the germline V gene are SNHLY and FYNNEI. The CDR3 sequence is CASSAQGTYNSPLHF. The CDR3 DNA is TGTGCCAGCAGTGCCCAGGGTACATATAATTCACCCCTCCACTTT.

This rearrangement joins TRBV10-2 to TRBJ2-3; 10 positions match TRBD2. The CDR3 sequence is 17 residues long. J was trimmed by 0 bases and V by 8 bases; bases with no gene match: 11. In germline, CDR1 is WSHSY, CDR2 SAAADI. The CDR3 sequence is CASADQRGGLSTDTQYF. CDR3 nucleotides: TGCGCCAGCGCGGACCAGCGGGGGGGGCTTAGCACAGATACGCAGTATTTT.

The chain links TRBV13 to TRBJ1-2; 8 bases agree with TRBD1. After removal of 4 bases from V and 7 bases from J, the junction contained 11 bases not matched to a gene. Germline loops: CDR1 PRHDT, CDR2 FYEKMQ (reference sequence). The CDR3 is 15 amino acids. The DNA for the CDR3 is TGTGCCAGCAGCTCAGGGGCAGGGGGCTACGGTGGCTACACCTTC. It is translated as CASSSGAGGYGGYTF.

The V gene is TRBV7-9, the J gene TRBJ2-4; 7 nucleotides align to TRBD1. Trimming cost V 4 bases and J 7 bases; bases outside gene matches: 4. Germline V gene data show CDR1 as SEHNR and CDR2 as FQNEAQ (reference sequence). The CDR3 runs 13 residues. CDR3 sequence (DNA): TGTGCCAGCAGCTCACAGGGGATGAACATTCAGTACTTC. Translation: CASSSQGMNIQYF.

The J gene is TRBJ2-1, the V gene TRBV29-1, with D possibly TRBD2 on 7 matching bases. The V end lost 4 bases, the J end lost 4 bases, and 17 bases lay between the germline ends. This CDR3 region has 15 residues. Germline values: CDR1 SQVTM, CDR2 ANQGSEA. DNA of the CDR3: TGCAGCGTTGCCGGGCGGGGGCCGAATTACAATGAGCAGTTCTTC. Translation gives CSVAGRGPNYNEQFF.

The V call is TRBV20-1, the J call TRBJ2-5, with D uncertain. There are 12 residues in the CDR3. The germline CDR1 and CDR2 sequences are DFQATT and SNEGSKA (reference sequence). V was shortened by 3 bases and J by 2 bases, with 7 bases between the two germline ends. CDR3 coding DNA: TGCAGTGCTAGTTTTACTCAAGAGACCCAGTACTTC. Encoded protein: CSASFTQETQYF.

The CDR3 coding sequence is TGTGCCAGCAGCTTAGAGGGGTGGGGCCGGGAGCAGTTCTTC. Translation: CASSLEGWGREQFF. The chain is built from TRBV11-2 and TRBJ2-1, with D possibly matching TRBD1 (5 bases). Trimming removed 0 bases from V and 10 bases from J, with 13 bases in between. This CDR3 has 14 amino acids. From germline, CDR1 is SGHAT and CDR2 FQNNGV.

This clone was found a few times. J is TRBJ1-5 and V is TRBV28; 8 bases are a match to TRBD1. V lost 5 bases, J lost 3 bases, and 9 bases stayed unmatched. Germline CDR1 and CDR2: MDHEN and SYDVKM. CDR3 length equals 16 residues. CDR3 bases: TGTGCCAGCAGTCCCGGGGACAGGAAGAACAATCAGCCCCAGCATTTT. Protein sequence: CASSPGDRKNNQPQHF. Full variable domain (rest looked up from reference TRBV28 and TRBJ1-5): DVKVTQSSRYLVKRTGEKVFLECVQDMDHENMFWYRQDPGLGLRLIYFSYDVKMKEKGDIPEGYSVSREKKERFSLILESASTNQTSMYLCASSPGDRKNNQPQHFGDGTRLSIL.

The gene calls are TRBV24-1 and TRBJ2-3; maybe TRBD2 (5 bases). The germline gives CDR1 KGHDR, CDR2 SFDVKD. CDR3 length equals 14 residues. The germline V and J ends were trimmed by 4 bases and 2 bases, with 9 bases remaining between them. CDR3 nucleotide sequence: TGTGCCACCAGTGACCGCGGGTTCACAGATACGCAGTATTTT. It yields the protein CATSDRGFTDTQYF.

V usage is TRBV10-1 and J usage is TRBJ2-5; 7 positions agree with TRBD2. The CDR3 is made up of 13 amino acids. Looked up from germline, CDR1 is WNHNN and CDR2 is SYGVQD (reference sequence). With 2 bases clipped from V and 7 bases from J, the junction kept 4 bases outside the gene matches. The chain's CDR3 is CASSEAGARTQYF. The CDR3 nucleotides read TGCGCCAGCAGTGAGGCGGGAGCCCGGACCCAGTACTTC.

This chain uses TRBV6-5 with TRBJ2-2; possible D gene TRBD1, 5 bases. Germline CDR1 reads MNHEY; CDR2 reads SVGAGI. This CDR3 spans 15 amino acids. Trimming took off 2 bases at V and 1 base at J, with 8 bases between the two ends. The CDR3 sequence: CASSYVQGNTGELFF. The CDR3, as DNA: TGTGCCAGCAGTTACGTGCAGGGGAACACCGGGGAGCTGTTTTTT.

The chain links TRBV5-6 to TRBJ2-7; TRBD1 matches at 9 bases. Unmatched junction bases numbered 8, after V lost 4 bases and J lost 3 bases. The CDR3 has 15 amino acids. Looked up from germline, CDR1 is SGHDT and CDR2 is YYEEEE. The CDR3 bases are TGTGCCAGCAGCGGCGCCGGGACAGGGAACTACGAGCAGTACTTC. This codes for CASSGAGTGNYEQYF.

The chain uses TRBV11-2 and TRBJ2-1, with TRBD2 identical over 7 bases. V dropped 6 bases and J dropped 10; count of bases not matched to a gene: 6. Per germline, CDR1 SGHAT and CDR2 FQNNGV. This CDR3 is 12 amino acids long. The CDR3 DNA sequence: TGTGCCAGCAGGTCGGGGGGATACGAGCAGTTCTTC. Residues: CASRSGGYEQFF.

CDR3 bases: TGCGCCAGCAGCCAAGGGGCCAACGCGCGGGTCGGCTACACCTTC. Its protein product is CASSQGANARVGYTF. The rearrangement uses TRBV4-1 and TRBJ1-2; D is undetermined. Germline V gene lookup returns CDR1 MGHRA and CDR2 YSYEKL. Between the trimmed V and J ends, which lost 1 base and 8 bases, there was a span of 17 bases. The CDR3 contains 15 residues.

V usage is TRBV11-2 and J usage is TRBJ2-7, with 9 positions matching TRBD1. Germline V gene sequence: CDR1 SGHAT, CDR2 FQNNGV. J gave up 6 bases and V 5 bases, and 5 bases lay outside the gene matches. This CDR3 has 13 amino acids. The CDR3 sequence: CASSPGTGSEQYF. CDR3 nucleotide sequence: TGTGCCAGCAGCCCTGGGACAGGGAGCGAGCAGTACTTC.

This sequence joins TRBV7-2 and TRBJ1-2, with 7 nucleotides matching TRBD1. This CDR3 has 16 residues. Trimming removed 0 bases from V and 0 bases from J; junction bases left unmatched: 4. Germline V gives CDR1 SGHTA, CDR2 FQGNSA. Here the CDR3 DNA reads TGTGCCAGCAGCTTAGCGCTGGACAGGTCTAACTATGGCTACACCTTC. As protein: CASSLALDRSNYGYTF.

In its sample, this clone was seen a few times. V usage is TRBV27 and J usage is TRBJ1-1; the D is unclear. The CDR3 consists of 13 residues. V lost 4 bases, J lost 3 bases, and 9 bases lay in between. The V gene's germline CDR1 is MNHEY and CDR2 SMNVEV (reference sequence). The DNA for the CDR3 is TGTGCCAGCAGTTCCCAAACTTACACTGAAGCTTTCTTT. Residues: CASSSQTYTEAFF.

The chain is built from TRBV7-2 and TRBJ2-5; perhaps TRBD1 as D (5 bases). Trimming removed 5 bases from V and 0 bases from J, with 10 bases in between. The CDR3 is 14 amino acids. CDR1 is SGHTA and CDR2 is FQGNSA in the germline V gene. The CDR3 coding sequence is TGTGCCAGCAGCGTAGACAGCTACCAAGAGACCCAGTACTTC. Translation gives CASSVDSYQETQYF.

The DNA for the CDR3 is TGTGCCAGCAGTTCCAGGCTAAGACAGGGGGCCTACGAAAAACTGTTTTTT. This translates into CASSSRLRQGAYEKLFF. This chain connects TRBV2 to TRBJ1-4; 10 bases agree with TRBD1. This CDR3 comprises 17 residues. Germline loops: CDR1 SNHLY, CDR2 FYNNEI. V lost 5 bases, J lost 8 bases, and 14 bases stayed unmatched.